This T cell receptor beta chain was recorded in a study of shared clonotypes between healthy human individuals. Regarding the study as a whole: The generation probabilities recorded for non-shared clonotypes fell below those of clonotypes shared by all four donors.

Using immunoSEQ multiplex PCR, the repertoire was profiled, and TCRdb retains in-frame clones only, with some absent. This table holds hundreds of thousands of clones, more than 85% found once. Naive CD8 cells lacked CD45RO and underwent positive selection for CCR7, leaving out terminally differentiated effector memory CD45RA+ cells. The sample holds one count of this clone. The antigen is undetermined. The sequenced material came from naive CD8+ T cells sorted from blood. The clonotype originates from a man aged 25 to 40 in good health.

CDR3 in amino acids: CASSPEGLAGGPLAKNIQYF. For the CDR3, the DNA is TGTGCCAGCAGCCCAGAGGGACTAGCGGGAGGGCCACTAGCCAAAAACATTCAGTACTTC. The chain joins TRBV5-4 to TRBJ2-4; 16 bases match TRBD2. Germline assignment: CDR1 SGHNT and CDR2 YYREEE (reference sequence). This CDR3 has 20 amino acids. Trimming took 4 bases from V and 0 from J; bases not matched to a gene: 10. Filled out from reference TRBV5-4 and TRBJ2-4, the complete variable domain reads ETGVTQSPTHLIKTRGQQVTLRCSSQSGHNTVSWYQQALGQGPQFIFQYYREEENGRGNFPPRFSGLQFPNYSSELNVNALELDDSALYLCASSPEGLAGGPLAKNIQYFGAGTRLSVL.